This is a list of T cell receptor beta chains from one sample in a study of blood T cell repertoires in COVID-19. Profiled with immunoSEQ multiplex PCR; TCRdb holds only in-frame clones, not every one. Of more than 300,000 clones in the sample, roughly nine tenths are singletons; the top ten hold approximately 5%. What was sequenced was PBMCs or T cells enriched from blood (not recorded which). All receptors come from a young woman who had recovered from COVID-19. The CDR3 runs from the conserved cysteine through the conserved F or W.

CDR3 length	V gene	CDR3 protein
11	TRBV20-1	CSAGGPAEAFF
13	TRBV5-1	CASSLSGYNEQFF
12	TRBV25-1	CASRETGNEQFF
13	TRBV7-8	CASSPGGPNEQFF
15	TRBV7-9	CASSTKKGTSHGYTF
17	TRBV5-6	CASSWRTGTGRRYEQYF
18	TRBV19	CASHAGSLRRLMNTEAFF
12	TRBV2	CASSSSGVSYTF
16	TRBV6-1	CASSVSRVVSSDTQYF
11	TRBV20-1	CSARAGQGYTF
15	TRBV9	CASSVADRGHEKLFF